The rows below give T cell receptor beta chains drawn from one sample of a study of post-analysis software for immune sequencing data. Each CDR3 protein gets one entry after TCRdb re-called the PCR reads with MiXCR. Of about 760,000 distinct CDR3 sequences listed, around 27% are singletons. Sample: blood. These receptors were collected from a girl under 18 with multiple sclerosis. Both conserved end residues are trimmed from each CDR3. Only some rows state a clone size, as once, few, many or a class for expanded clones.

>TRBV12-5|-|TRBJ2-1
ASGRNGGLGAAYNEQF
>TRBV5-1|-|TRBJ2-6
ASSPDRGRIGANVLT
>TRBV2|-|TRBJ1-4
ASTGSEKLF
>TRBV5-1|-|TRBJ1-1
ASSLDPSGTGNTEAF
>TRBV20-1|few|TRBJ2-1
SASIAGAEQF
>TRBV12-3/TRBV12-4|-|TRBJ1-1
VGEGVSTEAF
>TRBV11-3|-|TRBJ2-1
ASSLDLGKEQF
>TRBV20-1|-|TRBJ2-3
SAPKAAGRTDTQY
>TRBV27|few|TRBJ2-7
ASSLSSRQGVYEQY
>TRBV20-1|-|TRBJ2-3
SATGTSGSPQDTQY
>TRBV28|-|TRBJ2-7
ASNIQRSPYEQY
>TRBV28|-|TRBJ2-7
ASGNGQGLYEQY
>TRBV10-3|-|TRBJ2-7
AISKTVYEQY
>TRBV12-3/TRBV12-4|few|TRBJ1-3
ASRTRQGASGNTIY
>TRBV5-6|few|TRBJ2-3
ASSLPGQRDTQY
>TRBV28|-|TRBJ2-1
ASRRAGGGHNEQF
>TRBV6-2/TRBV6-3|-|TRBJ2-1
ASIKAGKQF
>TRBV15|few|TRBJ2-5
ATSNRGPGETQY
>TRBV7-2|-|TRBJ2-1
ANSVTSGRFSEQF